A selection of T cell receptor beta chains follows, all from one sample in a study of T cells in Graves' hyperthyroidism and ophthalmopathy. TCRdb re-called the multiplex PCR reads with MiXCR, one entry per CDR3 protein. This sample yields 460,000 or so distinct CDR3 sequences, of which approximately 14% are seen a single time; 15% to 20% belongs to the top ten. Sequenced sample: blood. The source of these receptors is a woman aged 18-29 years with Graves' hyperthyroidism. Each CDR3 is given with its conserved first and last residue. A D gene is named only where the DNA matches it firmly. A clone size is listed for some rows: how often the clone was seen (once, few, many), or a class if it is expanded.

abundance: .
j_gene: TRBJ2-6
d_gene: .
v_gene: TRBV25-1
CDR3nt: TGTGCCAGCAAAGGGCAGGCGCCGGGCTGGGAATCTGGGGCCAACGTCCTGACTTTC
CDR3aa: CASKGQAPGWESGANVLTF

abundance: many
j_gene: TRBJ1-1
d_gene: .
v_gene: TRBV3-1
CDR3nt: TGTGCCACCGCGCAGCCCAGTTTGGGCACTGAAGCTTTCTTT
CDR3aa: CATAQPSLGTEAFF

abundance: many
j_gene: TRBJ1-2
d_gene: TRBD1
v_gene: TRBV10-3
CDR3nt: TGTGCCATCAGTGAGACTGACAGGGGCTATGGCTACACCTTC
CDR3aa: CAISETDRGYGYTF

abundance: few
j_gene: TRBJ1-5
d_gene: .
v_gene: TRBV19
CDR3nt: TGTGCCAGTAAATATAGCAATCAGCCCCAGCATTTT
CDR3aa: CASKYSNQPQHF

abundance: .
j_gene: TRBJ2-2
d_gene: .
v_gene: TRBV6-2/TRBV6-3
CDR3nt: TGTGCCAGCAGCCCCCCTAGGGCCGGGGAGCTGTTTTTT
CDR3aa: CASSPPRAGELFF

abundance: many
j_gene: TRBJ2-7
d_gene: .
v_gene: TRBV6-2/TRBV6-3
CDR3nt: TGTGCCAGCAGTTATAAAGCGGGTCGGGGCGAGCAGTACTTC
CDR3aa: CASSYKAGRGEQYF

abundance: many
j_gene: TRBJ1-3
d_gene: TRBD1
v_gene: TRBV30
CDR3nt: TGTGCCTGGGAACCCACAGGGGCTGTTGGAAACACCATATATTTT
CDR3aa: CAWEPTGAVGNTIYF

abundance: many
j_gene: TRBJ1-6
d_gene: TRBD1
v_gene: TRBV7-3
CDR3nt: TGTGCCAGCAGGGGGACAGCAGTAAATTCACCCCTCCACTTT
CDR3aa: CASRGTAVNSPLHF

abundance: few
j_gene: TRBJ2-2
d_gene: .
v_gene: TRBV20-1
CDR3nt: TGCAGTGCTAGAGATCAGGGGGCGGGAGCTGGGACCGGGGAGCCGTTTTTT
CDR3aa: CSARDQGAGAGTGEPFF

abundance: few
j_gene: TRBJ1-2
d_gene: TRBD1
v_gene: TRBV7-9
CDR3nt: TGTGCCAGCAGGAATTATGACGGGACAGGGGGTTCTGTGGGAGACTATGGCTACACCTTC
CDR3aa: CASRNYDGTGGSVGDYGYTF

abundance: .
j_gene: TRBJ2-1
d_gene: .
v_gene: TRBV14
CDR3nt: TGTGCCAGCAGCCAAGTCCGTTGGGGCTCCTCCTACAATGAGCAGTTCTTC
CDR3aa: CASSQVRWGSSYNEQFF

abundance: many
j_gene: TRBJ1-1
d_gene: .
v_gene: TRBV5-1
CDR3nt: TGTGCCAGCAGTTTAGGGACGGTGAACACTGAAGCTTTCTTT
CDR3aa: CASSLGTVNTEAFF

abundance: many
j_gene: TRBJ1-2
d_gene: .
v_gene: TRBV2
CDR3nt: TGTGCCAGCAGTGAAACGGTTAACTATGGCTACACCTTC
CDR3aa: CASSETVNYGYTF

abundance: .
j_gene: TRBJ2-2
d_gene: TRBD1
v_gene: TRBV11-1
CDR3nt: TGTGCCAGCAGCCGTCAGACCGGGACAGGGGGTATCGGGGAGCTGTTTTTT
CDR3aa: CASSRQTGTGGIGELFF

abundance: many
j_gene: TRBJ2-1
d_gene: TRBD2
v_gene: TRBV3-1
CDR3nt: TGTGCCAGCAGCCAAGGACTAGCGATGAATGAGCAGTTCTTC
CDR3aa: CASSQGLAMNEQFF

abundance: few
j_gene: TRBJ1-3
d_gene: .
v_gene: TRBV14
CDR3nt: TGTGCCAGCAGCCCTCGATTCTCTGGAAACACCATATATTTT
CDR3aa: CASSPRFSGNTIYF

abundance: .
j_gene: TRBJ2-2
d_gene: .
v_gene: TRBV5-1
CDR3nt: TGCGCCAGCTCCCCCCGTTTGACCGGGGAGCTGTTTTTT
CDR3aa: CASSPRLTGELFF

abundance: many
j_gene: TRBJ2-7
d_gene: TRBD2
v_gene: TRBV30
CDR3nt: TGTGCCTACCGACTAGCGGGAAGCTACGAGCAGTACTTC
CDR3aa: CAYRLAGSYEQYF

abundance: once
j_gene: TRBJ2-2
d_gene: TRBD1
v_gene: TRBV12-3/TRBV12-4
CDR3nt: TGTGCCAGCGGACTGACAGGGCGGGACACCGGGGAGCTGTTTTTT
CDR3aa: CASGLTGRDTGELFF

abundance: few
j_gene: TRBJ2-1
d_gene: TRBD2
v_gene: TRBV5-1
CDR3nt: TGCGCCAGCAGCCCCAGGACTAGCGGGAGCAGTTGGGAGCAGTTCTTC
CDR3aa: CASSPRTSGSSWEQFF

abundance: many
j_gene: TRBJ1-2
d_gene: TRBD1
v_gene: TRBV7-3
CDR3nt: TGTGCCAGCAGCAAGGAACAGGGACAGAACTATGGCTACACCTTC
CDR3aa: CASSKEQGQNYGYTF

abundance: many
j_gene: TRBJ1-1
d_gene: .
v_gene: TRBV20-1
CDR3nt: TGCAGTGCTAGCCACCAACGGGATGCTTTCTTT
CDR3aa: CSASHQRDAFF

abundance: .
j_gene: TRBJ2-7
d_gene: .
v_gene: TRBV20-1
CDR3nt: TGCAGTGCTAGGGGGGGGGCGACCTCCTACGAGCAGTACTTC
CDR3aa: CSARGGATSYEQYF

abundance: many
j_gene: TRBJ1-1
d_gene: .
v_gene: TRBV29-1
CDR3nt: TGCAGCGTTAGCAGGGTAGACACTGAAGCTTTCTTT
CDR3aa: CSVSRVDTEAFF

abundance: .
j_gene: TRBJ2-5
d_gene: .
v_gene: TRBV24-1
CDR3nt: TGTGCTACCAGTGTCGGAGAGACCCAGTACTTC
CDR3aa: CATSVGETQYF

abundance: many
j_gene: TRBJ2-4
d_gene: .
v_gene: TRBV7-2
CDR3nt: TGTGCCAGCAGCTTTTTGGCTAGCAGAGCCAAAAACATTCAGTACTTC
CDR3aa: CASSFLASRAKNIQYF

abundance: .
j_gene: TRBJ1-4
d_gene: .
v_gene: TRBV7-3
CDR3nt: TGTGCCAGCAGCTTAATTCCGGGACCCGATGAAAAACTGTTTTTT
CDR3aa: CASSLIPGPDEKLFF

abundance: many
j_gene: TRBJ2-3
d_gene: .
v_gene: TRBV20-1
CDR3nt: TGCAGTGCTAAGTCGGGGCCCACAGATACGCAGTATTTT
CDR3aa: CSAKSGPTDTQYF

abundance: many
j_gene: TRBJ2-5
d_gene: .
v_gene: TRBV20-1
CDR3nt: TGCAGTGCCTTAACTAAAGAGACCCAGTACTTC
CDR3aa: CSALTKETQYF

abundance: many
j_gene: TRBJ1-6
d_gene: .
v_gene: TRBV11-2
CDR3nt: TGTGCCAGCAGCTTAGAGAGGGGTGGTAATTCACCCCTCCACTTT
CDR3aa: CASSLERGGNSPLHF

abundance: many
j_gene: TRBJ2-2
d_gene: .
v_gene: TRBV2
CDR3nt: TGTGCCAGCAGTCCTCCTACGGCCGGGGAGCTGTTTTTT
CDR3aa: CASSPPTAGELFF

abundance: .
j_gene: TRBJ2-1
d_gene: .
v_gene: TRBV12-3/TRBV12-4
CDR3nt: TGTGCCAGCAGTTTATCTCTTTACAGGGGGGGAAAAGAATACAATGAGCAGTTCTTC
CDR3aa: CASSLSLYRGGKEYNEQFF

abundance: many
j_gene: TRBJ2-3
d_gene: .
v_gene: TRBV2
CDR3nt: TGTGCCAGCAGAGCCACCGGGACCCTAACTACAGATACGCAGTATTTT
CDR3aa: CASRATGTLTTDTQYF

abundance: .
j_gene: TRBJ2-4
d_gene: .
v_gene: TRBV29-1
CDR3nt: TGCAGCGTGCCCATTAGGGGGGCCAAAAACATTCAGTACTTC
CDR3aa: CSVPIRGAKNIQYF

abundance: many
j_gene: TRBJ2-1
d_gene: TRBD1
v_gene: TRBV11-2
CDR3nt: TGTGCCAGCAGCTCAATACAGGGGGCGAGGGGGAATGAGCAGTTCTTC
CDR3aa: CASSSIQGARGNEQFF

abundance: .
j_gene: TRBJ1-4
d_gene: .
v_gene: TRBV10-3
CDR3nt: TGTGCCATCAGTGAGTTAGAAAGCGAACTGTTTTTT
CDR3aa: CAISELESELFF

abundance: many
j_gene: TRBJ1-2
d_gene: .
v_gene: TRBV30
CDR3nt: TGTGCCTGGAGCCCCAGCAACCCATATGGCTACACCTTC
CDR3aa: CAWSPSNPYGYTF

abundance: many
j_gene: TRBJ2-3
d_gene: TRBD2
v_gene: TRBV29-1
CDR3nt: TGCAGCGTTCAGACTAGCGGGACCCTTTTGGATACGCAGTATTTT
CDR3aa: CSVQTSGTLLDTQYF

abundance: few
j_gene: TRBJ1-1
d_gene: TRBD1
v_gene: TRBV27
CDR3nt: TGTGCCAGCAGCCTATACCCGACAGGGGGCACTGAAGCTTTCTTT
CDR3aa: CASSLYPTGGTEAFF

abundance: many
j_gene: TRBJ2-1
d_gene: .
v_gene: TRBV30
CDR3nt: TGTGCCTGGAGTCCTTACCCGGACTACAATGAGCAGTTCTTC
CDR3aa: CAWSPYPDYNEQFF

abundance: many
j_gene: TRBJ2-5
d_gene: TRBD2
v_gene: TRBV20-1
CDR3nt: TGCAGTGCAACAAAAGCGGGAGGGCCTCGGAAAGAGACCCAGTACTTC
CDR3aa: CSATKAGGPRKETQYF

abundance: many
j_gene: TRBJ2-1
d_gene: .
v_gene: TRBV12-3/TRBV12-4
CDR3nt: TGTGCCAGCAGCCCCCGGGGGAGGTCCACCAGCTCCTACAATGAGCAGTTCTTC
CDR3aa: CASSPRGRSTSSYNEQFF

abundance: many
j_gene: TRBJ1-1
d_gene: .
v_gene: TRBV19
CDR3nt: TGTGCCAGTAGTATTAATGTTCAACAGAACACTGAAGCTTTCTTT
CDR3aa: CASSINVQQNTEAFF

abundance: many
j_gene: TRBJ2-5
d_gene: TRBD2
v_gene: TRBV20-1
CDR3nt: TGCAGTGCCTTGAAGACTAGCGAGCAAGAGACCCAGTACTTC
CDR3aa: CSALKTSEQETQYF

abundance: many
j_gene: TRBJ2-3
d_gene: TRBD2
v_gene: TRBV11-1
CDR3nt: TGTGCCAGCAGCACCCGACTAGCGGGGGCCACAGATACGCAGTATTTT
CDR3aa: CASSTRLAGATDTQYF

abundance: few
j_gene: TRBJ2-2
d_gene: TRBD2
v_gene: TRBV19
CDR3nt: TGTGCCAGTAGTACCGGGGGGGACGGGGAGCTGTTTTTT
CDR3aa: CASSTGGDGELFF

abundance: many
j_gene: TRBJ1-5
d_gene: .
v_gene: TRBV12-3/TRBV12-4
CDR3nt: TGTGCCAGCAGTTTAGGGGCAGGGGATCAGCCCCAGCATTTT
CDR3aa: CASSLGAGDQPQHF

abundance: .
j_gene: TRBJ2-3
d_gene: .
v_gene: TRBV7-9
CDR3nt: TGTGCCAGCAGGGGACGTGGGGAGTCTAGGGGCACGCAGTATTTT
CDR3aa: CASRGRGESRGTQYF

abundance: many
j_gene: TRBJ2-3
d_gene: TRBD2
v_gene: TRBV2
CDR3nt: TGTGCCAGCAGGCGGGAGCTGGACACAGATACGCAGTATTTT
CDR3aa: CASRRELDTDTQYF

abundance: .
j_gene: TRBJ2-2
d_gene: TRBD1
v_gene: TRBV7-6
CDR3nt: TGTGCCAGCAGCGAATCCGGGACAGGGGGGTTCACCGGGGAGCTGTTTTTT
CDR3aa: CASSESGTGGFTGELFF

abundance: .
j_gene: TRBJ2-7
d_gene: TRBD2
v_gene: TRBV11-3
CDR3nt: TGTGCCAGCAGCTTAGCCAGGGGACTAGCGGGAGTATACGAGCAGTACTTC
CDR3aa: CASSLARGLAGVYEQYF

abundance: many
j_gene: TRBJ2-7
d_gene: .
v_gene: TRBV3-1
CDR3nt: TGTGCCAGCAGCCCCCTTGTTGGAGGGGGGGACGAGCAGTACTTC
CDR3aa: CASSPLVGGGDEQYF

abundance: few
j_gene: TRBJ2-5
d_gene: .
v_gene: TRBV20-1
CDR3nt: TGCAGTGCTAGTATCCCGGGACTGCAAGAGACCCAGTACTTC
CDR3aa: CSASIPGLQETQYF

abundance: many
j_gene: TRBJ2-5
d_gene: TRBD1
v_gene: TRBV6-1
CDR3nt: TGTGCCAGCAGTGATACAGGGGCACAAGAGACCCAGTACTTC
CDR3aa: CASSDTGAQETQYF

abundance: .
j_gene: TRBJ2-1
d_gene: .
v_gene: TRBV9
CDR3nt: TGTGCCAGCAGCGTACAGTTCCAACCTTACAATGAGCAGTTCTTC
CDR3aa: CASSVQFQPYNEQFF